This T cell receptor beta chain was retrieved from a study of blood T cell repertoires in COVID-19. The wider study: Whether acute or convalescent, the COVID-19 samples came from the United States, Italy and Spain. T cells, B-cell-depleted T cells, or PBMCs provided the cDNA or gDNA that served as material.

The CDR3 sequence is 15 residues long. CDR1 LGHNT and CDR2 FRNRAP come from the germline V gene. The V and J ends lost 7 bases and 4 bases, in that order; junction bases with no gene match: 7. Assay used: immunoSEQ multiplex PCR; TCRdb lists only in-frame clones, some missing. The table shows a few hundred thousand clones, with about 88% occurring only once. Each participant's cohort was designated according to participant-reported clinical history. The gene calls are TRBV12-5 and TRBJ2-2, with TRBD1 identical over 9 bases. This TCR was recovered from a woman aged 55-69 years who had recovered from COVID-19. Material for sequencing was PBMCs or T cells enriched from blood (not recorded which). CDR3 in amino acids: CASATGQGTTGELFF. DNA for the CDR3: TGTGCTAGTGCCACGGGACAGGGTACCACCGGGGAGCTGTTTTTT.